This TCR beta chain was observed in a study of blood T cell repertoires in COVID-19. Study information: Spain, Italy and the United States supplied samples that represented acute and convalescent COVID-19. T cells, B-cell-depleted T cells, or PBMCs provided the cDNA or gDNA that served as material.

CDR1 and CDR2 from the germline V gene are LNHDA and SQIVND (reference sequence). This CDR3 comprises 15 residues. V gave up 0 bases and J gave up 6 bases; unmatched junction bases: 5. Per the study methods: The authors estimated nucleated cell counts from reference gene primer amplification. Here immunoSEQ multiplex PCR was the method, and the copy in TCRdb shows in-frame clones only, minus some. V and J calls and clone size come straight from that table; D and trimming were deduced from the DNA. This sample has some 42,000 clones, with about 85% found just once. Source material: peripheral blood. This rearrangement joins TRBV19 to TRBJ2-1, with 7 bases that match TRBD2. The clonotype was recovered from a woman in her seventies in a cohort sampled during active COVID-19. The DNA of the CDR3 is TGTGCCAGTAGTATAGACCGGGAGGCAGTCAATGAGCAGTTCTTC. Its protein is CASSIDREAVNEQFF.